Listed below are T cell receptor beta chains from one sample, sequenced in a study of spatial heterogeneity in lung cancer. TCRdb independently ran MiXCR on the 5' RACE reads; one entry per CDR3 protein. The sample holds approximately 90,000 distinct CDR3 sequences, roughly 9.5% seen once. The specimen comprised PBMCs, sampled at surgery. The receptors here all came from a male donor with early-stage non-small cell lung cancer. CDR3s include the opening cysteine and the closing phenylalanine or tryptophan. The order of the fields is CDR3 protein, J gene, clone size, V gene. Some rows mark clone size as missing; the rest say once, few, many or name a class of expanded clone.

CDR3 protein: CASSVPGMREKLFF
J gene: TRBJ1-4
clone size: many
V gene: TRBV25-1

CDR3 protein: CASRADNNEQFF
J gene: TRBJ2-1
clone size: many
V gene: TRBV6-2/TRBV6-3

CDR3 protein: CASSLEGGEGRNEQFF
J gene: TRBJ2-1
clone size: NA
V gene: TRBV7-9

CDR3 protein: CASSFSTDTQYF
J gene: TRBJ2-3
clone size: few
V gene: TRBV11-2

CDR3 protein: CAWSPGLGTTEAFF
J gene: TRBJ1-1
clone size: many
V gene: TRBV30

CDR3 protein: CASSPGLINSPLHF
J gene: TRBJ1-6
clone size: few
V gene: TRBV7-2

CDR3 protein: CASSLSGTSTDTQYF
J gene: TRBJ2-3
clone size: many
V gene: TRBV3-1

CDR3 protein: CAISARQGDEQFF
J gene: TRBJ2-1
clone size: NA
V gene: TRBV10-3

CDR3 protein: CASRTSGPYNEQFF
J gene: TRBJ2-1
clone size: many
V gene: TRBV10-3

CDR3 protein: CASSPPETSGGTYQETQYF
J gene: TRBJ2-5
clone size: many
V gene: TRBV18

CDR3 protein: CASFRGAWNSNQPQHF
J gene: TRBJ1-5
clone size: few
V gene: TRBV6-6

CDR3 protein: CASSPPEGIYYGYTF
J gene: TRBJ1-2
clone size: NA
V gene: TRBV7-2

CDR3 protein: CSAQEGYTDTQYF
J gene: TRBJ2-3
clone size: few
V gene: TRBV20-1

CDR3 protein: CASSTRDRDQPQRF
J gene: TRBJ1-5
clone size: NA
V gene: TRBV10-1

CDR3 protein: CASSPGPGGEKLFF
J gene: TRBJ1-4
clone size: NA
V gene: TRBV7-2

CDR3 protein: CASSLTRDSSYEQYF
J gene: TRBJ2-7
clone size: many
V gene: TRBV7-2

CDR3 protein: CASSATSGSTDTQYF
J gene: TRBJ2-3
clone size: few
V gene: TRBV9

CDR3 protein: CASSPNRDSPYF
J gene: TRBJ2-7
clone size: few
V gene: TRBV5-1

CDR3 protein: CASSQRQGGNQPQHF
J gene: TRBJ1-5
clone size: NA
V gene: TRBV18

CDR3 protein: CASTLRGINSPLHF
J gene: TRBJ1-6
clone size: NA
V gene: TRBV12-3/TRBV12-4

CDR3 protein: CASSSPGTGFNEQYF
J gene: TRBJ2-7
clone size: NA
V gene: TRBV28

CDR3 protein: CASSPTGTIDTQYF
J gene: TRBJ2-3
clone size: few
V gene: TRBV18

CDR3 protein: CASSQEWGQGYTEAFF
J gene: TRBJ1-1
clone size: few
V gene: TRBV4-3

CDR3 protein: CASSRGSVSYEQYF
J gene: TRBJ2-7
clone size: many
V gene: TRBV12-3/TRBV12-4

CDR3 protein: CASSPRRAGSVKTQYF
J gene: TRBJ2-5
clone size: few
V gene: TRBV3-1

CDR3 protein: CASSWTATGELFF
J gene: TRBJ2-2
clone size: few
V gene: TRBV5-6

CDR3 protein: CASSPSPQGYYEQYF
J gene: TRBJ2-7
clone size: many
V gene: TRBV28

CDR3 protein: CASSGRTGDYEQYF
J gene: TRBJ2-7
clone size: NA
V gene: TRBV6-6

CDR3 protein: CASSEERETQYF
J gene: TRBJ2-5
clone size: few
V gene: TRBV2

CDR3 protein: CASSPRTYSTDTQYF
J gene: TRBJ2-3
clone size: NA
V gene: TRBV5-5

CDR3 protein: CSVKSGSYEQYF
J gene: TRBJ2-7
clone size: NA
V gene: TRBV29-1

CDR3 protein: CSARQAFGYTF
J gene: TRBJ1-2
clone size: few
V gene: TRBV20-1

CDR3 protein: CASSAGSTDTQYF
J gene: TRBJ2-3
clone size: few
V gene: TRBV5-1

CDR3 protein: CATTNRGPDTEAFF
J gene: TRBJ1-1
clone size: few
V gene: TRBV10-3

CDR3 protein: CAISNRGSTDTQYF
J gene: TRBJ2-3
clone size: many
V gene: TRBV10-3

CDR3 protein: CASSWDWTATKNIQYF
J gene: TRBJ2-4
clone size: many
V gene: TRBV7-2

CDR3 protein: CASASYNSPLHF
J gene: TRBJ1-6
clone size: few
V gene: TRBV9

CDR3 protein: CASSSINNEQLF
J gene: TRBJ2-1
clone size: NA
V gene: TRBV28

CDR3 protein: CASSLIGTSQPQHF
J gene: TRBJ1-5
clone size: many
V gene: TRBV12-3/TRBV12-4

CDR3 protein: CASSPPRDRADTQYF
J gene: TRBJ2-3
clone size: few
V gene: TRBV7-8

CDR3 protein: CSAREPGADTEAFF
J gene: TRBJ1-1
clone size: few
V gene: TRBV20-1

CDR3 protein: CASSRDSYKKLFF
J gene: TRBJ1-4
clone size: many
V gene: TRBV7-9

CDR3 protein: CASSPYAASQETQYF
J gene: TRBJ2-5
clone size: NA
V gene: TRBV7-7

CDR3 protein: CASSQGSLFNNEQFF
J gene: TRBJ2-1
clone size: few
V gene: TRBV3-1

CDR3 protein: CATSGRRTDGYTF
J gene: TRBJ1-2
clone size: many
V gene: TRBV28

CDR3 protein: CASSLSPFDYGYTF
J gene: TRBJ1-2
clone size: many
V gene: TRBV28

CDR3 protein: CSASPTGKYNSPLHF
J gene: TRBJ1-6
clone size: few
V gene: TRBV20-1

CDR3 protein: CASSIGQGQEAFF
J gene: TRBJ1-1
clone size: many
V gene: TRBV7-3

CDR3 protein: CASKQIETQYF
J gene: TRBJ2-5
clone size: NA
V gene: TRBV6-2/TRBV6-3

CDR3 protein: CASTLAGGDEQFF
J gene: TRBJ2-1
clone size: NA
V gene: TRBV27

CDR3 protein: CSAAGQLGQPQHF
J gene: TRBJ1-5
clone size: many
V gene: TRBV20-1

CDR3 protein: CASSPGAEETQYF
J gene: TRBJ2-5
clone size: many
V gene: TRBV5-1

CDR3 protein: CASSKVGLAGKYF
J gene: TRBJ2-3
clone size: NA
V gene: TRBV21-1

CDR3 protein: CASSAGQGFTEAFF
J gene: TRBJ1-1
clone size: NA
V gene: TRBV5-1

CDR3 protein: CASAARAASGRDTQYF
J gene: TRBJ2-3
clone size: NA
V gene: TRBV2

CDR3 protein: CASNKDRGTDTQYF
J gene: TRBJ2-3
clone size: many
V gene: TRBV12-3/TRBV12-4

CDR3 protein: CASSLDVAELYNEQFF
J gene: TRBJ2-1
clone size: many
V gene: TRBV11-2

CDR3 protein: CSATTGGTEAFF
J gene: TRBJ1-1
clone size: many
V gene: TRBV29-1

CDR3 protein: CASSYRTAYNEQFF
J gene: TRBJ2-1
clone size: once
V gene: TRBV28